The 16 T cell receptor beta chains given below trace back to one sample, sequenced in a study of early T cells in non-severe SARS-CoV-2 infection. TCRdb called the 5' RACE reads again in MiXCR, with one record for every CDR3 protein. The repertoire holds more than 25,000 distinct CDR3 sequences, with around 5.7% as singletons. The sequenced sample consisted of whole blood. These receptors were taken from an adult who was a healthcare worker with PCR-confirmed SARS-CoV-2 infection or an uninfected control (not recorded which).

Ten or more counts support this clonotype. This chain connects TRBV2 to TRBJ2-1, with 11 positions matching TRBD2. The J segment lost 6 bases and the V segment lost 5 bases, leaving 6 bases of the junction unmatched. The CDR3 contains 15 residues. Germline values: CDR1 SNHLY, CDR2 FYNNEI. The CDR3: CASSSLAGDRNEQFF. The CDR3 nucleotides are TGTGCCAGCAGTTCACTAGCGGGGGATCGCAATGAGCAGTTCTTC.

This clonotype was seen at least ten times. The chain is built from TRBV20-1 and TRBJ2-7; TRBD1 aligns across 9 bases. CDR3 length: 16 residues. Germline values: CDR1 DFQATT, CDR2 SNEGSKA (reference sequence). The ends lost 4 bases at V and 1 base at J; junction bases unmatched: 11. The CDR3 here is CSAMRIGTGLSYEQYF. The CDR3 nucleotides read TGCAGTGCTATGCGGATTGGGACAGGGTTGTCCTACGAGCAGTACTTC.

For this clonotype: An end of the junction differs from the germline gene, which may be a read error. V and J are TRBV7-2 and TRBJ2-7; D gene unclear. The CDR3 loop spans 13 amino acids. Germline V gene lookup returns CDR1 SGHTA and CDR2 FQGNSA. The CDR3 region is CASSTVNLYGQYF. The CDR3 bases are TGTGCCAGCAGCACCGTTAATCTCTACGGGCAGTACTTC.

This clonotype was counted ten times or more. The CDR3 DNA reads TGTGCCAGCAGTCTGGACAGGGCCTACTCTGGAAACACCATATATTTT. Translating it yields CASSLDRAYSGNTIYF. The chain is built from TRBV6-6 and TRBJ1-3, with 8 positions matching TRBD1. J was trimmed by 0 bases and V by 5 bases; bases with no gene match: 6. Germline V lookup: CDR1 MNHNY, CDR2 SVGAGI (reference sequence). The CDR3 is 16 residues long.

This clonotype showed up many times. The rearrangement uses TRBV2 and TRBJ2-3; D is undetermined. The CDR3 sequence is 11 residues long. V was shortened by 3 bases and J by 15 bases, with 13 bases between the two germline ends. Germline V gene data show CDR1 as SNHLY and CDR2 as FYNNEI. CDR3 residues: CASSDPRSFYF. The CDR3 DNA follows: TGTGCCAGCAGTGACCCCCGCAGTTTCTATTTT.

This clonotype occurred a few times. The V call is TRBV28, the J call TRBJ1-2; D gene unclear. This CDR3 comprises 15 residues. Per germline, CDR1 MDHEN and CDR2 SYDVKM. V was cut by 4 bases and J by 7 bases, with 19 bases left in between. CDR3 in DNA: TGTGCCAGCAGTTCGACCACCGGATCCCCGAGTGGCTACACCTTC. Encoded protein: CASSSTTGSPSGYTF.

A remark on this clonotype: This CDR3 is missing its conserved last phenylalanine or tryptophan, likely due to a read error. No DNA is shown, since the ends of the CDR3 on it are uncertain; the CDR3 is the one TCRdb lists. The CDR3 spells CASSQDLGVVAVPG. V and J are TRBV4-3 and TRBJ1-2. The CDR3 length equals 14 residues, ends included. Germline CDR1 is LGHNA and CDR2 is YSLEER.

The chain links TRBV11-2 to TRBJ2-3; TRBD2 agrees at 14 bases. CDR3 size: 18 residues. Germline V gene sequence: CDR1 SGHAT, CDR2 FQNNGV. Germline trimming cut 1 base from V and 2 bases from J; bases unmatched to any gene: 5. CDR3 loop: CASSLVMGLAGATDTQYF. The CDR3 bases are TGTGCCAGCAGCTTAGTTATGGGACTAGCGGGGGCCACAGATACGCAGTATTTT.

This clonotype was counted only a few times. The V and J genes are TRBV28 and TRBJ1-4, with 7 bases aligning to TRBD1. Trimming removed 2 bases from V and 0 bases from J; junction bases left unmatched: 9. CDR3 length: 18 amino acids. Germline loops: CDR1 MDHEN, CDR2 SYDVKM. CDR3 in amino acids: CASSLVGQGGSTNEKLFF. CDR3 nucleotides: TGTGCCAGCAGTTTAGTGGGGCAGGGGGGGTCAACTAATGAAAAACTGTTTTTT.

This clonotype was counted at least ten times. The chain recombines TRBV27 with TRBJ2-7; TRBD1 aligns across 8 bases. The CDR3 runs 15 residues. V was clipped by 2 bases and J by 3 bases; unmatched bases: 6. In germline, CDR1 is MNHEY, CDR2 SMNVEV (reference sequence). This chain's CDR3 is CASSLSGQGDYEQYF. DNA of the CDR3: TGTGCCAGCAGTTTAAGTGGACAGGGAGACTACGAGCAGTACTTC.

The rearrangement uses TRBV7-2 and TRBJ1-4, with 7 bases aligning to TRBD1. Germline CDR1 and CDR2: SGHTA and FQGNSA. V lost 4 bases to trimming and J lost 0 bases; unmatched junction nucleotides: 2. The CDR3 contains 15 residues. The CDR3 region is CASSSQGTTNEKLFF. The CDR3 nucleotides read TGTGCCAGCAGCTCACAGGGGACAACTAATGAAAAACTGTTTTTT.

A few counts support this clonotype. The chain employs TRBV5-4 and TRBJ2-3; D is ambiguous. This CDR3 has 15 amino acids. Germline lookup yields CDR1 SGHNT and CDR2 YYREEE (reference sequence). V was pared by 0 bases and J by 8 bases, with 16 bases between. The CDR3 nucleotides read TGTGCCAGCAGCTTGGTCCTGGACGGAATACCTACGCAGTATTTT. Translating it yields CASSLVLDGIPTQYF.

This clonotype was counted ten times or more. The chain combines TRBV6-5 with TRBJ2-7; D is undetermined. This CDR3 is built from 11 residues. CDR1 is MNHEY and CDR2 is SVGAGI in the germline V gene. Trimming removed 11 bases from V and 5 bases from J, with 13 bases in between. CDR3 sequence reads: CALDVGDEQYF. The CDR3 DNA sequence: TGTGCCTTGGATGTGGGTGACGAGCAGTACTTC.

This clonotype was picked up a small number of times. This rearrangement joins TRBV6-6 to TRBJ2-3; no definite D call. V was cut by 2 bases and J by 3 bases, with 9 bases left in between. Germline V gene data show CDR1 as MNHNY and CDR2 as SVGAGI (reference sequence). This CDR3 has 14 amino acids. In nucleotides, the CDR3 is TGTGCCAGCAGTTACGAGTGGGTAACAGATACGCAGTATTTT. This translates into CASSYEWVTDTQYF.

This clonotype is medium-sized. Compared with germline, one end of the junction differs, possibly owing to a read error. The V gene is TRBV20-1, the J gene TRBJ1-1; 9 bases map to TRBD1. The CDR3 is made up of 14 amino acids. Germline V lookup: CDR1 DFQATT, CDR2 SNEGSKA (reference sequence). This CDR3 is CSAPRDRVNAEAFF. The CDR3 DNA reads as TGCAGTGCACCCCGGGACAGGGTGAACGCTGAAGCTTTCTTT.

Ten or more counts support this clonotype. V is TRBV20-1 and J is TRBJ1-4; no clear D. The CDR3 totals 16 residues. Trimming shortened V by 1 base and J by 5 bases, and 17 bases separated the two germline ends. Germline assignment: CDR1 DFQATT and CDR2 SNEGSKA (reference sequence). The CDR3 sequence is CSARGVRTMANEKLFF. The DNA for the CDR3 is TGCAGTGCTAGAGGAGTTCGGACCATGGCAAATGAAAAACTGTTTTTT.